Following are 7 T cell receptor beta chains from one sample sequenced in a study of cytomegalovirus exposure and HLA in healthy donors. PCR primers comprised 60 Vbeta and 13 Jbeta primers. The table came from immunoSEQ multiplex PCR; TCRdb's copy has only in-frame clones and leaves some out. Of about 140,000 clones detected, around 81% appear once; the ten largest clones hold about 2.2%. The sample taken for sequencing was PBMCs. These receptors were obtained from a man between 45 and 60 years old in good health and CMV-seronegative.

The gene calls are TRBV5-6 and TRBJ1-1, with D unresolved. The CDR3 loop spans 14 amino acids. V dropped 4 bases and J dropped 2 bases, with 12 bases sitting between them. Germline CDR1 is SGHDT and CDR2 is YYEEEE. The CDR3 is CASSPTPTNTEAFF. CDR3 coding DNA: TGTGCCAGCAGCCCCACCCCGACTAACACTGAAGCTTTCTTT.

The V call is TRBV25-1, the J call TRBJ2-1, with a tentative D call TRBD2 (6 bases). Germline values: CDR1 MGHDK, CDR2 SYGVNS. Trimming stripped 3 bases from V and 5 bases from J, with 11 bases between. The CDR3 extends over 14 amino acids. The CDR3 nucleotides are TGTGCCAGCAGTGACCTTAGCGGTGACAATGAGCAGTTCTTC. It is translated as CASSDLSGDNEQFF. The variable domain in full, completed from reference TRBV25-1 and TRBJ2-1, reads EADIYQTPRYLVIGTGKKITLECSQTMGHDKMYWYQQDPGMELHLIHYSYGVNSTEKGDLSSESTVSRIRTEHFPLTLESARPSHTSQYLCASSDLSGDNEQFFGPGTRLTVL.

This clone has more than one count but fewer than ten. The V gene is TRBV2, the J gene TRBJ1-1; D remains ambiguous. V was pared by 8 bases and J by 0 bases, with 13 bases between. CDR3 length: 14 amino acids. Germline values: CDR1 SNHLY, CDR2 FYNNEI. CDR3 sequence reads: CASRIEAMNTEAFF. The CDR3 DNA reads as TGTGCCAGCCGCATAGAAGCTATGAACACTGAAGCTTTCTTT.

CDR3 nucleotides: TGTGCCAGCAGACGAGCGGAGGACTATGGCTACACCTTC. It yields the protein CASRRAEDYGYTF. The genes are TRBV6-1 and TRBJ1-2; no clear D. V lost 6 bases, J lost 3 bases, and 11 bases lay in between. Germline V lookup: CDR1 MNHNS, CDR2 SASEGT. The CDR3 covers 13 residues.

The V and J genes are TRBV6-1 and TRBJ1-5, with 7 bases matching TRBD1. The V and J ends lost 4 bases and 1 base, in that order; junction bases with no gene match: 7. The CDR3 spans 16 residues. Germline lookup yields CDR1 MNHNS and CDR2 SASEGT. CDR3: CASSARQGLSNQPQHF. The CDR3 region has the DNA TGTGCCAGCAGTGCAAGACAGGGTCTAAGCAATCAGCCCCAGCATTTT.

V and J are TRBV28 and TRBJ1-1, with TRBD1 as a possible D gene (6 bases). The CDR3 contains 17 residues. Germline lookup yields CDR1 MDHEN and CDR2 SYDVKM. The V gene lost 7 bases and the J gene lost 4 bases, with 25 bases spanning the gap. The CDR3 DNA reads as TGTGCCAGCAAATTTCTGGGCAGGGGCGACTTCTTCACTGAAGCTTTCTTT. This gives the protein CASKFLGRGDFFTEAFF.

This clone was counted a single time. The rearrangement uses TRBV29-1 and TRBJ2-7; 7 bases fit TRBD2. Germline V lookup: CDR1 SQVTM, CDR2 ANQGSEA. Trimming at V came to 3 bases and at J to 2 bases, leaving 13 bases not matched to a gene. The CDR3 covers 16 residues. Here the CDR3 reads CSVEGGGGSGPYEQYF. As DNA, the CDR3 is TGCAGCGTTGAGGGTGGCGGGGGTTCTGGACCCTACGAGCAGTACTTC.